The 15 T cell receptor beta chains listed next were all sequenced from one sample in a study of T cell responses to AZD1222 COVID-19 vaccine. The assay was immunoSEQ multiplex PCR, and TCRdb's table has in-frame clones only and misses some. Among around 120,000 clones listed, 70% to 90% were seen once. The sample consisted of peripheral blood, taken 28 days after the second AZD1222 dose. The source is an adult who received the AZD1222 COVID-19 vaccine.

This clone showed up just once. The junction shows a germline mismatch at one end, possibly a read error. The chain is built from TRBV6-6 and TRBJ2-5, with D uncertain. Germline V gives CDR1 MNHNY, CDR2 SVGAGI (reference sequence). The CDR3 contains 13 residues. The CDR3 DNA is TGTGTCAGCAGTTACTCGGCTCAAGAGACCCAGTACTTC. Amino acids: CVSSYSAQETQYF.

The chain joins TRBV6-5 to TRBJ1-4; D gene ambiguous. This CDR3 has 15 amino acids. Between the trimmed V and J ends, which lost 0 bases and 4 bases, there was a span of 9 bases. CDR1 is MNHEY and CDR2 is SVGAGI in the germline V gene. The CDR3 loop is CASSYSIRSNEKLFF. CDR3 nucleotides: TGTGCCAGCAGTTACTCGATAAGAAGTAATGAAAAACTGTTTTTT.

The rearrangement uses TRBV7-9 and TRBJ1-5; D is uncertain. In germline, CDR1 is SEHNR, CDR2 FQNEAQ (reference sequence). V gave up 1 base and J gave up 3 bases, with 16 bases separating them. CDR3 length: 17 amino acids. The CDR3 DNA follows: TGTGCCAGCAGCTTAGGATGGGTAGGGAGGCCCAATCAGCCCCAGCATTTT. Amino acids: CASSLGWVGRPNQPQHF.

The V call is TRBV29-1, the J call TRBJ2-2; 7 bases match TRBD2. The CDR3 is 13 amino acids. The V gene end was trimmed by 3 bases and the J gene end by 8 bases; junction bases not matched to a gene: 6. CDR1 and CDR2 (germline): SQVTM, ANQGSEA. The CDR3 sequence is CSVEPSGTGELFF. CDR3 nucleotide sequence: TGCAGCGTTGAGCCTAGCGGTACTGGGGAGCTGTTTTTT.

The chain is built from TRBV10-3 and TRBJ2-5, with 7 bases identical to TRBD2. The CDR3 is 15 amino acids. Germline trimming cut 0 bases from V and 4 bases from J; bases unmatched to any gene: 5. Per the germline V gene, CDR1 is ENHRY and CDR2 is SYGVKD. CDR3 bases: TGTGCCATCAGTGAGTCGACGGGAGGAAGAGAGACCCAGTACTTC. It specifies CAISESTGGRETQYF.

V and J are TRBV6-1 and TRBJ2-2; 7 bases agree with TRBD1. The germline V gene encodes CDR1 MNHNS and CDR2 SASEGT. This CDR3 contains 15 residues. The V gene end was trimmed by 3 bases and the J gene end by 4 bases; junction bases not matched to a gene: 5. CDR3 DNA: TGTGCCAGCAGTGAGAGACAGGGATTCACCGGGGAGCTGTTTTTT. This translates into CASSERQGFTGELFF.

As concerns this clone: An end of the junction differs from the germline gene, which may be a read error. V usage is TRBV6-4 and J usage is TRBJ2-3, with TRBD2 identical over 11 bases. Looked up from germline, CDR1 is MRHNA and CDR2 is SNTAGT. CDR3 length equals 12 residues. As DNA, the CDR3 is TGTGCCAGCAGCGGGACTAGCGGATCCCTGGTGTTT. It yields the protein CASSGTSGSLVF.

The rearrangement uses TRBV7-6 and TRBJ2-2, with TRBD2 matching over 13 bases. The ends lost 6 bases at V and 8 bases at J; junction bases unmatched: 6. This CDR3 region has 15 residues. Germline lookup yields CDR1 SGHVS and CDR2 FNYEAQ. CDR3 sequence reads: CASSLGLAGEGELFF. CDR3 bases: TGTGCCAGCAGTCTTGGACTAGCGGGAGAGGGGGAGCTGTTTTTT.

The sample holds many counts of this clone. The V and J genes are TRBV7-2 and TRBJ2-7, with D possibly being TRBD2 (6 bases). The V end was cut by 4 bases, the J end by 7 bases, with 17 bases between. The CDR3 runs to 14 residues. The V gene's germline CDR1 is SGHTA and CDR2 FQGNSA. The CDR3: CASSSIVAGREQYF. For the CDR3, the DNA is TGTGCCAGCAGCTCTATAGTGGCGGGGAGAGAGCAGTACTTC.

This rearrangement joins TRBV19 to TRBJ2-7; 11 bases line up with TRBD1. After removal of 3 bases from V and 6 bases from J, the junction contained 13 bases not matched to a gene. The CDR3 covers 17 residues. Germline lookup yields CDR1 LNHDA and CDR2 SQIVND (reference sequence). The CDR3 DNA is TGTGCCAGTAGTATCTCCGTTGGACAGGGGGCCGCTGGCGAGCAGTACTTC. Translation gives CASSISVGQGAAGEQYF.

This rearrangement joins TRBV12-5 to TRBJ2-1; the match to TRBD2 covers 9 bases. CDR1 is LGHNT and CDR2 is FRNRAP in the germline V gene. This CDR3 has 19 amino acids. Losses at the gene ends were 2 bases for V and 4 bases for J; bases not matched to a gene: 15. CDR3 residues: CASGLWANTAGGKYNEQFF. The CDR3 DNA reads TGTGCTAGTGGTTTGTGGGCTAATACAGCGGGAGGAAAATACAATGAGCAGTTCTTC.

This clone was seen just once. The chain links TRBV9 to TRBJ2-7; 7 nucleotides agree with TRBD1. This CDR3 contains 15 residues. V dropped 2 bases and J dropped 6; count of bases not matched to a gene: 11. Germline CDR1 and CDR2: SGDLS and YYNGEE. CDR3 DNA sequence: TGTGCCAGCAGCGTTCAGGGGGTTGGTATGGGCGAGCAGTACTTC. Residues: CASSVQGVGMGEQYF.

V gene TRBV7-8 combines with J gene TRBJ1-6; D is perhaps TRBD1 (5 bases). Germline assignment: CDR1 SGHVS and CDR2 FQNEAQ. V lost 1 base, J lost 10 bases, and 8 bases lay in between. The CDR3 loop spans 13 amino acids. CDR3 sequence (DNA): TGTGCCAGCAGCTTAGAGGGGAGGTCACCCCTCCACTTT. Protein: CASSLEGRSPLHF. Using reference TRBV7-8 and TRBJ1-6 for the parts outside the CDR3, the full variable domain is GAGVSQSPRYKVAKRGQDVALRCDPISGHVSLFWYQQALGQGPEFLTYFQNEAQLDKSGLPSDRFFAERPEGSVSTLKIQRTQQEDSAVYLCASSLEGRSPLHFGNGTRLTVT.

The chain joins TRBV3-1 (or the pseudogene TRBV3-2) to TRBJ2-2, with 12 bases fitting TRBD1. The CDR3 loop spans 17 amino acids. V shed 6 bases, J shed 1 base, and the junction held 6 bases outside the gene matches. CDR1 is LGHDT and CDR2 is YNNKEL in the germline V gene (reference sequence). The CDR3 coding sequence is TGTGCCAGCAGTCAGGGACAGGGGGCTCTGAACACCGGGGAGCTGTTTTTT. It translates to CASSQGQGALNTGELFF.

The chain carries TRBV30 and TRBJ1-4, with TRBD1 matching 10 bases. The V segment lost 1 base and the J segment 1 base; nucleotides outside the gene matches: 3. Per germline, CDR1 GTSNPN and CDR2 SVGIG (reference sequence). The CDR3 length is 16 residues. CDR3 in amino acids: CAWSGGTGETNEKLFF. The CDR3 DNA reads as TGTGCCTGGAGTGGTGGGACAGGGGAAACTAATGAAAAACTGTTTTTT.